This T cell receptor (beta chain) was obtained from a study of CXCR3-negative and CXCR3-positive naive CD8 T cells. About the study: Collectively, the libraries yielded 140 million or so TRB reads in total, at about 1.5 +/- 0.3 million per library. Whole-study findings and limits: Diversity was high in both naive subsets and much lower in memory cells. CXCR3-expressing naive cells carried TRB CDR3s more hydrophobic than those of CXCR3-negative naive cells.

With regard to this clonotype: Antigen unknown.

Per germline, CDR1 MNHEY and CDR2 SVGAGI. CDR3 length: 14 amino acids. The authors made the TRB cDNA libraries by 5' RACE using UMI labels. TCRdb re-called the 5' RACE reads; every CDR3 protein appears as one record, without DNA. Here the sample table reports some 140,000 distinct CDR3 sequences. The origin of this receptor is a human donor in good health. Some clones in this sample may be carry-over from other donors' samples. The rearrangement joins TRBV6-5 to TRBJ2-2; lacking DNA, the TRBD1 call made by TCRdb goes unchecked. The specimen was naive CXCR3+ CD8+ T cells from blood. Subset in this sample: CD45RO-CCR7+CD27+CD95- naive CD8+ T cells expressing CXCR3 (TNR3+). CDR3: CASSYGRGSGELFF.